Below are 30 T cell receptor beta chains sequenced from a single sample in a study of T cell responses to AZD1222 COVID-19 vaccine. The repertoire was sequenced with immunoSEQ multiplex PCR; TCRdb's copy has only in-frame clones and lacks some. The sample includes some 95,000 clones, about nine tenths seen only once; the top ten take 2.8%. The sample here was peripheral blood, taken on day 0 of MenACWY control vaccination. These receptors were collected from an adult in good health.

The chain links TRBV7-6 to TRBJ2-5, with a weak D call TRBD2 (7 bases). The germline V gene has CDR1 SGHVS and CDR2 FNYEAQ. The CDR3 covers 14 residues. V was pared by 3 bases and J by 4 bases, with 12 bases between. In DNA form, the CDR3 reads TGTGCCAGCAGCTTCTCGGGGGGCCTAGAGACCCAGTACTTC. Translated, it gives CASSFSGGLETQYF.

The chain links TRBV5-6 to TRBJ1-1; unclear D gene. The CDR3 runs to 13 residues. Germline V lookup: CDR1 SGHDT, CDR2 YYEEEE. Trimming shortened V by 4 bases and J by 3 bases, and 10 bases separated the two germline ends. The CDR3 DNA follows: TGTGCCAGCAGCCGTAGGTTGTACACTGAAGCTTTCTTT. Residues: CASSRRLYTEAFF.

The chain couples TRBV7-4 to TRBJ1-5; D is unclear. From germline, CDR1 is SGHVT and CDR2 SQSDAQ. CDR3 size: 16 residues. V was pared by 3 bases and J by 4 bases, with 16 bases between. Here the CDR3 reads CASSFSPASHNQPQHF. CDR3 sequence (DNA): TGTGCCAGCAGCTTTAGTCCCGCAAGCCATAATCAGCCCCAGCATTTT.

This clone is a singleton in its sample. The CDR3 bases are TGCGCCAGCAGCCAAGACCTAGGGACCGGTATTGGCTACACCTTC. Translated, it gives CASSQDLGTGIGYTF. This sequence joins TRBV4-3 and TRBJ1-2; D may be TRBD1 (5 bases). This CDR3 region has 15 residues. The ends were cut back, 0 bases at V and 7 bases at J, with 15 bases in the middle. From germline, CDR1 is LGHNA and CDR2 YSLEER.

DNA for the CDR3: TGTGCCAGCAGCTTAGGGGCGGGGGGAACCGCGAACACCGGGGAGCTGTTTTTT. This gives the protein CASSLGAGGTANTGELFF. This sequence joins TRBV11-3 and TRBJ2-2; 8 bases map to TRBD2. Germline CDR1 SGHNT, CDR2 YENEEA. This CDR3 is 18 amino acids long. J gave up 0 bases and V 1 base, and 7 bases lay outside the gene matches.

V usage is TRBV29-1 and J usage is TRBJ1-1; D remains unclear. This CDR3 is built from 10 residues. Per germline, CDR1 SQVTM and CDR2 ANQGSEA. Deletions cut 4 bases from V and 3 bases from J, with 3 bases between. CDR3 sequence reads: CSVGDTEAFF. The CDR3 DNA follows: TGCAGCGTTGGGGACACTGAAGCTTTCTTT.

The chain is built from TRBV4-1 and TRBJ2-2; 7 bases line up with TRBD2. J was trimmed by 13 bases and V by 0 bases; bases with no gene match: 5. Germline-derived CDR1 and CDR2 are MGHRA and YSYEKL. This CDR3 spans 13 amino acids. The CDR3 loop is CASSQDWGTTLFF. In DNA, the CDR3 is TGCGCCAGCAGCCAAGATTGGGGGACTACGCTGTTTTTT.

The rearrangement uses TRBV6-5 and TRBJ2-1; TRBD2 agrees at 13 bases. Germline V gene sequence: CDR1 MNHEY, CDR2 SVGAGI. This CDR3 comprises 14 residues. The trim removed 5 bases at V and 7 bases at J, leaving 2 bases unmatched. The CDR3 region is CASSKTSGGNEQFF. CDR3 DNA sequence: TGTGCCAGCAGTAAGACTAGCGGGGGGAATGAGCAGTTCTTC.

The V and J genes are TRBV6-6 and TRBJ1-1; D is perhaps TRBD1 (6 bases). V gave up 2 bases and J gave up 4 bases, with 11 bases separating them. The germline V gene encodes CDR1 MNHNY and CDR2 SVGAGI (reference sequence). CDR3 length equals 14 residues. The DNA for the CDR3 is TGTGCCAGCAGTTACGGAGGAGGGGGCACTGAAGCTTTCTTT. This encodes CASSYGGGGTEAFF.

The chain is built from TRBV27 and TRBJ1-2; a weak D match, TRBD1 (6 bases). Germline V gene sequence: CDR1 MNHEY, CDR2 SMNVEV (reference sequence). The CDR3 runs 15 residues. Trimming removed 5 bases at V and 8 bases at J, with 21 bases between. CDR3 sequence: CASSPSGTQGLGYTF. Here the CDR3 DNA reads TGTGCCAGCAGTCCCTCCGGGACACAAGGATTGGGCTACACCTTC.

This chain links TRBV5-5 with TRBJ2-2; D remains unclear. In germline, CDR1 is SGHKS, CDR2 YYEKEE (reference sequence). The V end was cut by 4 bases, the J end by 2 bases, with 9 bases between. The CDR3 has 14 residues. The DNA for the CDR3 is TGTGCCAGCAGCCCACGACCCAACACCGGGGAGCTGTTTTTT. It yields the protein CASSPRPNTGELFF. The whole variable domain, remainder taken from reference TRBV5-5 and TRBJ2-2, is DAGVTQSPTHLIKTRGQQVTLRCSPISGHKSVSWYQQVLGQGPQFIFQYYEKEERGRGNFPDRFSARQFPNYSSELNVNALLLGDSALYLCASSPRPNTGELFFGEGSRLTVL.

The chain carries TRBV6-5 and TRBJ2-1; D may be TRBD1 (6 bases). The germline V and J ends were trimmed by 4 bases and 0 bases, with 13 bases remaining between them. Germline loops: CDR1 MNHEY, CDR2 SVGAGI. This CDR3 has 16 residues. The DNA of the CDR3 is TGTGCCAGCAGTTCCTACACAGGGAGCTCCTACAATGAGCAGTTCTTC. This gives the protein CASSSYTGSSYNEQFF.

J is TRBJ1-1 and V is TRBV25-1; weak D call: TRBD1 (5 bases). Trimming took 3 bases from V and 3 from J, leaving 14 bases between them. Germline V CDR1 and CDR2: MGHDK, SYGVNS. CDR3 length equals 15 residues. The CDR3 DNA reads TGTGCCAGCAGTGACCCGGCGGGGGGAGACACTGAAGCTTTCTTT. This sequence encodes CASSDPAGGDTEAFF.

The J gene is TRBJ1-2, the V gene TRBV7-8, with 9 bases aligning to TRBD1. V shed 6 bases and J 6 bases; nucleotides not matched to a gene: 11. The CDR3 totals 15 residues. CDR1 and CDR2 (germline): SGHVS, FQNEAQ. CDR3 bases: TGTGCCAGCAGTTCCGCCGGGACAGGGTTAAATGGCTACACCTTC. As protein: CASSSAGTGLNGYTF.

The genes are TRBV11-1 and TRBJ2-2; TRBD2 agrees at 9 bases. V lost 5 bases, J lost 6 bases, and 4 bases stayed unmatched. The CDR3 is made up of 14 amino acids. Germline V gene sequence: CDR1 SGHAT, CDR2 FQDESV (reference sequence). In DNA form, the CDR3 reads TGTGCCAGCAGCCTCAGGACTAGCGCCGGGGAGCTGTTTTTT. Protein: CASSLRTSAGELFF.

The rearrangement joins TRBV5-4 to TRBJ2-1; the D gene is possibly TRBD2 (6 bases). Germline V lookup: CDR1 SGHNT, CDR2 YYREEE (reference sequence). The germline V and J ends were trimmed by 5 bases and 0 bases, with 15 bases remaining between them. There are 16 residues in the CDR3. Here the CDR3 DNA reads TGTGCCAGCAGGTCGTCGGGGGACTCCTCCTACAATGAGCAGTTCTTC. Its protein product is CASRSSGDSSYNEQFF. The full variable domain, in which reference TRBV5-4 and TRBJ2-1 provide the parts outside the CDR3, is ETGVTQSPTHLIKTRGQQVTLRCSSQSGHNTVSWYQQALGQGPQFIFQYYREEENGRGNFPPRFSGLQFPNYSSELNVNALELDDSALYLCASRSSGDSSYNEQFFGPGTRLTVL.

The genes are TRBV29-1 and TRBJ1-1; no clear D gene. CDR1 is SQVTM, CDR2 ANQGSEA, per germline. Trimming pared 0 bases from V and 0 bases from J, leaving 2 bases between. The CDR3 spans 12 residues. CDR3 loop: CSVEELNTEAFF. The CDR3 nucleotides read TGCAGCGTTGAAGAGTTGAACACTGAAGCTTTCTTT.

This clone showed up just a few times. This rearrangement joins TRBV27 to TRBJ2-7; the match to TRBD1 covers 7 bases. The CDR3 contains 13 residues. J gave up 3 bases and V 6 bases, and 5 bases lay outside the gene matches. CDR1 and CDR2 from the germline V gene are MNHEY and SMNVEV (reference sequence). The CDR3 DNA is TGTGCCAGCAGGAGGGACAGTTACTACGAGCAGTACTTC. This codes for CASRRDSYYEQYF.

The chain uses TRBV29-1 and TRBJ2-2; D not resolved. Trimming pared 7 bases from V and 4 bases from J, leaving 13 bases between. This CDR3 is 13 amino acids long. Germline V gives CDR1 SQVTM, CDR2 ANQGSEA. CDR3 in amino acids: CSGRSSSTGELFF. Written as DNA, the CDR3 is TGCAGCGGGCGTAGTTCTAGCACCGGGGAGCTGTTTTTT.

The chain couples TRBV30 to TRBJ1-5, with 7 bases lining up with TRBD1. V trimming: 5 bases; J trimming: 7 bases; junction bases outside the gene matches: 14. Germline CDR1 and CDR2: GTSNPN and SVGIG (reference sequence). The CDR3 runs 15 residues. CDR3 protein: CAWGRQGKGAQPQHF. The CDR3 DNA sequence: TGTGCCTGGGGACGCCAGGGCAAGGGGGCCCAGCCCCAGCATTTT. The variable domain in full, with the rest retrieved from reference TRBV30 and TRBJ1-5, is SQTIHQWPATLVQPVGSPLSLECTVEGTSNPNLYWYRQAAGRGLQLLFYSVGIGQISSEVPQNLSASRPQDRQFILSSKKLLLSDSGFYLCAWGRQGKGAQPQHFGDGTRLSIL.

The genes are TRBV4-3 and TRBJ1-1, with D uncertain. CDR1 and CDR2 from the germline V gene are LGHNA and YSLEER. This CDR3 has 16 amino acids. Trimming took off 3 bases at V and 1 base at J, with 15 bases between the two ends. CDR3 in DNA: TGCGCCAGCAGCCAGGAAACACTACAGAAGAACACTGAAGCTTTCTTT. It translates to CASSQETLQKNTEAFF.

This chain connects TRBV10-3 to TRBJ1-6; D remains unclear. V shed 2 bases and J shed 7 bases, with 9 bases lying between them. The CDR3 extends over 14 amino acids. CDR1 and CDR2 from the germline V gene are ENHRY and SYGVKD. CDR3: CAISEQGRNSPLHF. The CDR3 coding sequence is TGTGCCATCAGTGAGCAAGGTCGAAATTCACCCCTCCACTTT.

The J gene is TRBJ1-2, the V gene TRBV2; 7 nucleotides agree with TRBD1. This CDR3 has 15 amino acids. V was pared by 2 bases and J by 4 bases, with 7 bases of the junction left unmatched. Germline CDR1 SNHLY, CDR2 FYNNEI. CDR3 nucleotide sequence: TGTGCCAGCAGTGAATCAGGGGGTACCCGCTATGGCTACACCTTC. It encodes CASSESGGTRYGYTF.

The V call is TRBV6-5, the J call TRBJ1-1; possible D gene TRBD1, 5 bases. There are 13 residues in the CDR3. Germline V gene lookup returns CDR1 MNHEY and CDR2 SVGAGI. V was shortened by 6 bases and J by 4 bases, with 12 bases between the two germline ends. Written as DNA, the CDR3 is TGTGCCAGCAGCCAGCTGGGGGGCACTGAAGCTTTCTTT. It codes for CASSQLGGTEAFF.

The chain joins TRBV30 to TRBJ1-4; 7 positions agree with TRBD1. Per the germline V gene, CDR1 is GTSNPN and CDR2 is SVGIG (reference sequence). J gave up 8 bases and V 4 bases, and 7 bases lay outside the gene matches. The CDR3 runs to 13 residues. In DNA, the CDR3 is TGTGCCTGGAACAGGGGATTTAAAGAAAAACTGTTTTTT. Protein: CAWNRGFKEKLFF.

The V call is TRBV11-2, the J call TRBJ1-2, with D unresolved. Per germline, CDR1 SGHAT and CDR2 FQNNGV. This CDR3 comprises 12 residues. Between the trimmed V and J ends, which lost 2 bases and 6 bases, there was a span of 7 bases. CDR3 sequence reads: CASSLHLDGYTF. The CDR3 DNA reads TGTGCCAGCAGCTTACACCTCGATGGCTACACCTTC.

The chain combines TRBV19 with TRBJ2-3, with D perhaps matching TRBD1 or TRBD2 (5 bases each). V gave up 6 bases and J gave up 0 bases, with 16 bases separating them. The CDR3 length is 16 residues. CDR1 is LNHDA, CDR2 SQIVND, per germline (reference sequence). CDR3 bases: TGTGCCAGTAGACGATGGGACGGCACTAGCACAGATACGCAGTATTTT. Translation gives CASRRWDGTSTDTQYF.

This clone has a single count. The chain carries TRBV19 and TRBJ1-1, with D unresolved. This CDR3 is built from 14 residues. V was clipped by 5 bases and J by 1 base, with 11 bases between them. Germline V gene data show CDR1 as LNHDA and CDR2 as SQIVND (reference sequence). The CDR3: CASSSSSKNTEAFF. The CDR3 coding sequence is TGTGCCAGTAGTTCCTCTAGTAAGAACACTGAAGCTTTCTTT.

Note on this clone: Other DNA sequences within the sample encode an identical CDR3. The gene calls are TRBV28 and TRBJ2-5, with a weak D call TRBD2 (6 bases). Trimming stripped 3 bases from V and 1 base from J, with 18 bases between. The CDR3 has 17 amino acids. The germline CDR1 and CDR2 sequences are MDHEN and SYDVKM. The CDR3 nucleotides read TGTGCCAGCAGTTTCGGTGGAGGGCGCGTTATCCAAGAGACCCAGTACTTC. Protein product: CASSFGGGRVIQETQYF.

The chain's CDR3 is CASSTRLADTGELFF. CDR3 bases: TGTGCCAGCAGCACGCGTCTAGCGGACACCGGGGAGCTGTTTTTT. The chain has TRBV28 and TRBJ2-2, with TRBD2 matching over 7 bases. The CDR3 is 15 amino acids. V was pared by 6 bases and J by 3 bases, with 7 bases of the junction left unmatched. CDR1 is MDHEN and CDR2 is SYDVKM in the germline V gene.